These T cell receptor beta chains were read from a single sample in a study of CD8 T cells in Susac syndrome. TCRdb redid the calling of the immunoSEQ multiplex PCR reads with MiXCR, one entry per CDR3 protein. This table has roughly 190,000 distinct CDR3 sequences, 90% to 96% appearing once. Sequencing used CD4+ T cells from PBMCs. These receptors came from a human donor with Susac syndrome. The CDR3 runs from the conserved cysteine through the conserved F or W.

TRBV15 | CATSFLTGEGETQYF
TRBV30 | CAWSHPGYDTQYF
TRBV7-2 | CASSLAALAGGFPSYEQYF
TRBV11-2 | CASSSTAFMNTEAFF
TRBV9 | CASSVDPGDSYEQYF
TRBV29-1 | CSVDRGEKLFF
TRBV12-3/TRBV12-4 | CASSVTPGTANF
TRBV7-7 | CASSSDGLAGEETQYF
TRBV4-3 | CASSPRDRGGNEQFF
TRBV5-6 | CASILGGPVTDTQYF
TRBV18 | CASSPPGQNEQFF
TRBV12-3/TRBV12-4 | CASSQGRRPYF
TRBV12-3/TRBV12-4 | CASSLRRIYEQYF
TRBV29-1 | CSVPRGVNTGELFF
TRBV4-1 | CASSHKLYEWQYF
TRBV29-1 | CSVLTFSYNEQFF
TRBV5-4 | CASSLRGADYGYTF
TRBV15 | CATSGMGQASYEQYF
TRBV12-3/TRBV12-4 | CASSFKAANTEAFF
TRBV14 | CASSQGRLEYF
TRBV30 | CAWSKRRDTEAFF
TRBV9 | CASSVNSAYNEQFF
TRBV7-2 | CASSLLDEAFF
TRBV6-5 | CASSLARGYEQYF
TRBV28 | CASKLELAGVNEQFF
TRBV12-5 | CASGLAQGNEQFF
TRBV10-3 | CAISFPGGSGEQYF
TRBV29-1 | CSVYTGVSEQYF
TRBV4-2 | CASSQETGGFIGANVLTF
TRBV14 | CASSQEFLAGLSVAQYF
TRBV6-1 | CASSEGATPGANVLTF
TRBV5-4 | CASSLELPGGTEAFF
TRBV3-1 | CASSQGGDSFYEQYF
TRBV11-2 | CASSLGGDEQFF
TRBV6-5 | CASTPRAATGELFF
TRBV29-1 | CSVRMHVVNTEAFF
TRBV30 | CASGGRQHLYGYTF